The clone carrying this T cell receptor (beta chain) was picked up many times. Time point here: after trial treatment. The treatment is: LDRT plus nivolumab, ipilimumab, low-dose cyclophosphamide and aspirin (RACIN trial). These data are taken from a study of low-dose radiotherapy and immunotherapy resistance in tumors. Background on the study: A total of 6.5 Gy was given to Cohort 1 as 0.5 Gy per fraction every 2 weeks. Ipilimumab 1 mg/kg every six weeks, together with nivolumab 240 mg every two weeks, was given intravenously to patients. Cohort 2, a group dosed every two weeks at 1 Gy per fraction, received 13 Gy in total over 26 weeks.

Germline V gives CDR1 SNHLY, CDR2 FYNNEI. V gave up 6 bases and J gave up 8 bases; unmatched junction bases: 7. The CDR3 spans 15 residues. First-strand cDNA used TRAV- and TRBV-specific primers, covering alpha and beta chains. For amplifying TCRs, the PCR ran for around 20 cycles with Phusion, which was used together with a constant-region primer and the adapter on the V primers. TCRdb recomputed calls from the reads with MiXCR, one row per CDR3 protein. There are some 100,000 distinct CDR3 sequences in the sample; less than 25% occur only once, and about 4% lies in the top ten. The receptor was derived from a male donor with prostate cancer. This sample comprised PBMCs, obtained after low-dose radiotherapy plus immunotherapy. The chain couples TRBV2 to TRBJ2-1, with 13 nucleotides matching TRBD2. The CDR3 bases are TGTGCCAGCAGCCTCACTAGCGGGGGGGCTTATGAGCAGTTCTTC. Translation gives CASSLTSGGAYEQFF.